Here is one T cell receptor beta chain with its context. The entry originates in a study of T cell responses to AZD1222 COVID-19 vaccine. Method: immunoSEQ multiplex PCR; TCRdb's copy keeps in-frame clones and lacks some. The sample holds 130,000 or so clones, roughly nine tenths seen once. CDR1 and CDR2 (germline): KGHSH, LQKENI. V lost 2 bases and J lost 1, with 5 bases in between. The CDR3 is made up of 14 amino acids. The chain links TRBV18 to TRBJ2-2, with unresolved D. Sequencing used peripheral blood, obtained on day 0 of AZD1222 vaccination. This clonotype originated in an adult in good health. CDR3 in DNA: TGTGCCAGCTCACCAGCGCTGAACACCGGGGAGCTGTTTTTT. Its translation is CASSPALNTGELFF.